This is a list of T cell receptor beta chains from one sample in a study of preoperative IRX-2 immunotherapy in early breast cancer. The protocol was immunoSEQ multiplex PCR, while the TCRdb copy is restricted to in-frame clones and leaves out a portion. The sample records roughly 43,000 clones, 85% to 95% being singletons. The sequenced sample was tumor tissue, obtained after IRX-2 immunotherapy. These receptors were obtained from a human donor with breast cancer. CDR3s include the opening cysteine and the closing phenylalanine or tryptophan. D genes are given only for firm matches. Size is omitted from some rows. Given values are once, few, many or a class for expanded clones.

NA	TRBV5-8	NA	TRBJ1-2	TGTGCCAGCAGCTCGGAGGAGGCAGGGGACTATGGCTACACCTTC	CASSSEEAGDYGYTF
NA	TRBV2	TRBD1	TRBJ1-4	TGTGCCAGCAGAGCCGGGACAGGGGGCGGTGAAAAACTGTTTTTT	CASRAGTGGGEKLFF
once	TRBV18	NA	TRBJ2-5	TGTGCCAGCTCACCACCGCGCAGGGCCGAAGAGACCCAGTACTTC	CASSPPRRAEETQYF
NA	TRBV7-3	NA	TRBJ2-3	TGTGCCAGCAGCGTCGGTCCAACGGGAGATACGCAGTATTTT	CASSVGPTGDTQYF
once	TRBV4-1	NA	TRBJ2-5	TGCGCCAGCAGCCAAGGAGTTGGGACCCAGTACTTC	CASSQGVGTQYF
NA	TRBV7-3	NA	TRBJ2-3	TGTGCCAGCAGCTTAACAGGCGCGGGACATCCTAGCACAGATACGCAGTATTTT	CASSLTGAGHPSTDTQYF
NA	TRBV27	NA	TRBJ2-7	TGTGCCAGCAGTCGGGGGGCTGGGGACGAGCAGTACTTC	CASSRGAGDEQYF
NA	TRBV6-1	TRBD1	TRBJ2-7	TGTGCCAGCAGGCTGACAGGGCCGTATTACGAGCAGTACTTC	CASRLTGPYYEQYF
few	TRBV6-5	NA	TRBJ1-6	TGTGCCAGCAGTTGGGGACGGAGAAATTCACCCCTCCACTTT	CASSWGRRNSPLHF
NA	TRBV5-4	TRBD1	TRBJ1-1	TGTGCCAGCAGCGGACAGGGGGCATTAGCTTTCTTT	CASSGQGALAFF
NA	TRBV4-2	TRBD2	TRBJ2-3	TGTGCCAGCAGCCAAGGCGGGGGGAGCACAGATACGCAGTATTTT	CASSQGGGSTDTQYF
NA	TRBV7-9	TRBD1	TRBJ2-2	TGTGCCAGCAGCCTCGGGTCAGGGGGTCCCGGGGAGCTGTTTTTT	CASSLGSGGPGELFF
NA	TRBV7-2	TRBD2	TRBJ2-2	TGTGCCAGCAGCGCGAGCGGGGGGGCCATCGGGGAGCTGTTTTTT	CASSASGGAIGELFF
NA	TRBV10-3	TRBD2	TRBJ2-2	TGTGCCATCAGTACTAGCGGGAGAGACACCGGGGAGCTGTTTTTT	CAISTSGRDTGELFF
NA	TRBV7-8	NA	TRBJ1-2	TGTGCCAGCAGCTTGGGGCCTAACTATGGCTACACCTTC	CASSLGPNYGYTF
NA	TRBV19	TRBD1	TRBJ2-1	TGTGCCAGTAGTGCTACCGGGACAGGGCAGTTCTTC	CASSATGTGQFF
NA	TRBV11-2	TRBD1	TRBJ2-2	TGTGCCAGCAGCTTAGGGGGCAGGGGGCTCACCGGGGAGCTGTTTTTT	CASSLGGRGLTGELFF
NA	TRBV5-6	TRBD2	TRBJ2-2	TGTGCCAGCAGCAAGACTAGCGGGGTTTGGTCCGGGGAGCTGTTTTTT	CASSKTSGVWSGELFF
NA	TRBV5-5	TRBD1	TRBJ1-1	TGTGCCAGCAGCTCCGGGACAGGGGGGCTAAGGACTGAAGCTTTCTTT	CASSSGTGGLRTEAFF
NA	TRBV30	NA	TRBJ1-2	TGTGCCTGGACTACCCGGGGGGTTTACGGCGGCTACACCTTC	CAWTTRGVYGGYTF
NA	TRBV19	NA	TRBJ1-1	TGTGCCAGTAGTTTGGTGAACACTGAAGCTTTCTTT	CASSLVNTEAFF
NA	TRBV7-3	NA	TRBJ2-1	TGTGCCCGCCGCTTAGGCACCGCCTTCTGGAATGAGCAGTTCTTC	CARRLGTAFWNEQFF
once	TRBV18	TRBD1	TRBJ1-1	TGTGCCAGCTCAGCCCGCCGTTCAGGGGGTTTCATGAACACTGAAGCTTTCTTT	CASSARRSGGFMNTEAFF
NA	TRBV4-3	TRBD2	TRBJ2-3	TGCGCCAGCAGTCAACAAGCGGGGCACACAGATACGCAGTATTTT	CASSQQAGHTDTQYF
NA	TRBV7-9	TRBD1	TRBJ2-7	TGTGCCAGCAGCCTGGGACAGGGGGCGGCCTACGAGCAGTACTTC	CASSLGQGAAYEQYF
NA	TRBV5-1	TRBD1	TRBJ2-7	TGCGCCAGCAGCTTGGAGGGGACAGGGACGACCTACGAGCAGTACTTC	CASSLEGTGTTYEQYF
NA	TRBV7-7	NA	TRBJ1-1	TGTGCCAGCAGCTTAGACACTGAAGCTTTCTTT	CASSLDTEAFF
once	TRBV27	NA	TRBJ2-5	TGTGCCAGCAGTTTATCGAGCGGGCGGGGAGAGACCCAGTACTTC	CASSLSSGRGETQYF
NA	TRBV4-2	NA	TRBJ2-3	TGTGCCAGCAGGGGGTATACGCAGTATTTT	CASRGYTQYF
NA	TRBV4-3	NA	TRBJ1-3	TGCGCCAGCAGCCAAGGTCCCTCTGGAAACACCATATATTTT	CASSQGPSGNTIYF
NA	TRBV18	NA	TRBJ2-3	TGTGCCAGCTCACCACCGACAGATACGCAGTATTTT	CASSPPTDTQYF
NA	TRBV10-1	TRBD2	TRBJ2-7	TGCGCCAGCAGTGAGTTGCCCGACGGGACTATCAACGAGCAGTACTTC	CASSELPDGTINEQYF
NA	TRBV27	NA	TRBJ2-1	TGTGCCAGCAGTTTACCAGGGGGGAATGAGCAGTTCTTC	CASSLPGGNEQFF
NA	TRBV5-5	NA	TRBJ2-5	TGTGCCAGCAGCTGGGAAGGCAGGGGAGGCGAGACCCAGTACTTC	CASSWEGRGGETQYF
NA	TRBV7-2	NA	TRBJ2-3	TGTGCCAGCAGCTTAGCGGGGGCAGGTGGGGATACGCAGTATTTT	CASSLAGAGGDTQYF
NA	TRBV7-8	NA	TRBJ1-3	TGTGCCAGCAGCTTAGGTCCTGGGGCTGGAAACACCATATATTTT	CASSLGPGAGNTIYF
NA	TRBV28	NA	TRBJ2-7	TGTGCCAGCAGGATCCGACCGGGCGACTACGAGCAGTACTTC	CASRIRPGDYEQYF
NA	TRBV5-1	NA	TRBJ1-5	TGCGCCAGCAGCTTGGGGGGAGCAAATCAGCCCCAGCATTTT	CASSLGGANQPQHF
NA	TRBV21-1	NA	TRBJ2-7	TGTGCCAGCAGCATCACGCCCCTACTAAGGAGCTCCTACGAGCAGTACTTC	CASSITPLLRSSYEQYF
NA	TRBV6-5	NA	TRBJ1-1	TGTGCCAGCAGTTACGGGACGAACACTGAAGCTTTCTTT	CASSYGTNTEAFF
NA	TRBV5-1	NA	TRBJ2-1	TGCGCCAGCAGCGTACTCGACAGACTCAATGAGCAGTTCTTC	CASSVLDRLNEQFF
NA	TRBV7-2	NA	TRBJ1-2	TGTGCCAGCAGCTCCCCGGACCCCCTTCTATATGGCTACACCTTC	CASSSPDPLLYGYTF
once	TRBV11-2	TRBD2	TRBJ2-1	TGTGCCAGCAGCTTAACGACTAGCCTGTTCTTC	CASSLTTSLFF
NA	TRBV30	NA	TRBJ1-5	TGTGCCTGGAGTAAGGGCGGCAATCAGCCCCAGCATTTT	CAWSKGGNQPQHF
NA	TRBV18	TRBD1	TRBJ2-1	TGTGCCAGCTCTCGGGACAGGGACTCCTCGGGGGAGTTCTTC	CASSRDRDSSGEFF
NA	TRBV5-4	NA	TRBJ1-1	TGTGCCAGCACATTTCCCGAACGGGAGGCGGACACTGAAGCTTTCTTT	CASTFPEREADTEAFF
NA	TRBV10-3	NA	TRBJ1-3	TGTGCCATCAGTGAGTCGCGAGCCGGAAACACCATATATTTT	CAISESRAGNTIYF
NA	TRBV5-1	TRBD2	TRBJ2-7	TGCGCCAGCAGCCCGGGGGGATCGGACGAGCAGTACTTC	CASSPGGSDEQYF
NA	TRBV9	NA	TRBJ2-5	TGTGCCAGCAGCGTAGGGCCGCTCCAAGAGACCCAGTACTTC	CASSVGPLQETQYF
NA	TRBV4-1	NA	TRBJ1-4	TGCGCCAGCAGCCTTACAGCTTCAACTAATGAAAAACTGTTTTTT	CASSLTASTNEKLFF
NA	TRBV28	NA	TRBJ2-2	TGTGCCAGCGGACCACTCGGGGAGCTGTTTTTT	CASGPLGELFF
NA	TRBV19	NA	TRBJ2-2	TGTGCCAGTATAGGGACGGCGAACACCGGGGAGCTGTTTTTT	CASIGTANTGELFF
NA	TRBV10-3	NA	TRBJ2-5	TGTGCCATCAGTGGGCTAGCTGGGGAGACCCAGTACTTC	CAISGLAGETQYF
NA	TRBV6-5	NA	TRBJ1-2	TGTGCCAGCAGTTACTCGGACGGTAGCTACACCTTC	CASSYSDGSYTF
NA	TRBV29-1	NA	TRBJ2-3	TGCAGCGTTGAAGAATCGGACATTGGCACAGATACGCAGTATTTT	CSVEESDIGTDTQYF